This T cell receptor (beta chain) was profiled in a study of blood T cell repertoires in COVID-19 (dated by TCRdb to the early 2020s). Context from the whole study: Samples from collaborators originated in the United States, Italy and Spain and spanned both the acute and convalescent phases of COVID-19. The prospective study material was composed of cDNA or gDNA derived from T cells, B-cell-depleted T cells, or PBMCs. The dataset comprised deeply sampled blood TCRbeta repertoires from subjects exposed to, actively infected with, or recovered from COVID-19. A freely available public database, intended as a resource for researchers studying the immune response to SARS-CoV-2, is where the repertoires were released. The samples were drawn from two sources: the first 160 participants of the ongoing ImmuneRACE study, and 1,254 subjects contributed by 6 global collaborators. The sample metadata nearly always contained a de-identified subject ID, COVID-19 status, age in years and sex. Where available, HLA class I and class II types were taken from metadata supplied by the sample provider and were not determined by assay-based typing. Broad study findings and their caveats: How much clinical and demographic metadata was included differed by source and by participant, and the metadata was provided uncurated.

V lost 4 bases and J lost 10 bases, and the count of bases not matched to a germline gene is 14. From the cysteine up to the phenylalanine, the CDR3 has a length of 15 residues. Only CDR3 DNA remains: 45 bases, in frame from the first base. In the germline V gene (reference sequence), CDR1 corresponds to SGHNT and CDR2 to YYREEE. As for this clone: Its antigen remains unidentified. It has no much larger one-base neighbor in the sample; base qualities were not kept.

Collaborating institutions collected whole blood in K2EDTA tubes following their own protocols. For TCRbeta analysis, collaborator samples were shipped as frozen whole blood, as isolated PBMCs, or as DNA extracted from either sample type. TCRbeta CDR3 regions were amplified from genomic DNA using the immunoSEQ Assay, a bias-controlled multiplex PCR. In the paper's pipeline: Nucleated cell counts per sample were estimated from amplification of reference gene primers within the assay. To quantify the absolute abundance of each unique TCRbeta CDR3 rearrangement, sequence reads were collapsed and filtered. For each sample, productive Simpson clonality was calculated as the square root of Simpson's diversity index over productive rearrangements. In TCRdb, the immuneACCESS table is reduced to in-frame sequences with V and J assigned. These tables do not hold every clone; where another copy was compared, an unresolved V gene accounts for under half, and the others remain unexplained. For V, J and clone size, that table is used; D and trimming come from the DNA. The sample table holds almost 35,000 clones, of which over 75% were seen once. Of the sample, about 14% is held by the ten largest clones.

The chain joins TRBV5-4 to TRBJ2-4, and 7 bases in between align with TRBD1. This sequence was found in a man aged 55 to 70 with active COVID-19. The sample comprised peripheral blood. The CDR3 is CASSGDSSPLFIQYF. The base sequence is TGTGCCAGCAGCGGGGACAGTTCCCCCTTGTTTATTCAGTACTTC.